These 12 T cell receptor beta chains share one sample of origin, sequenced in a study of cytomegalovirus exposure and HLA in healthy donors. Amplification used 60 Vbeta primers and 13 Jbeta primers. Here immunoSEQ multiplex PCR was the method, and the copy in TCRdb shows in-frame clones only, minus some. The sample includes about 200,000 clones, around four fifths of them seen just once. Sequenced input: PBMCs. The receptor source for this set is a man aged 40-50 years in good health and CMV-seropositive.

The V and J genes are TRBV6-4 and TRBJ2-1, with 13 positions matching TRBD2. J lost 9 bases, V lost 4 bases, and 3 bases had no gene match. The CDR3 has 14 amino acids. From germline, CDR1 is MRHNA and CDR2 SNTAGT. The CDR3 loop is CASSAGLAGAEQFF. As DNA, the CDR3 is TGTGCCAGCAGTGCTGGACTAGCGGGAGCTGAGCAGTTCTTC.

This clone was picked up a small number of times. DNA for the CDR3: TGCGCCAGCAGCTTGGCGGTAGGAGGCTCTGGAAACACCATATATTTT. Its translation is CASSLAVGGSGNTIYF. V is TRBV5-1 and J is TRBJ1-3; D remains ambiguous. V was clipped by 0 bases and J by 0 bases, with 10 bases between them. This CDR3 is built from 16 residues. CDR1 and CDR2 from the germline V gene are SGHRS and YFSETQ.

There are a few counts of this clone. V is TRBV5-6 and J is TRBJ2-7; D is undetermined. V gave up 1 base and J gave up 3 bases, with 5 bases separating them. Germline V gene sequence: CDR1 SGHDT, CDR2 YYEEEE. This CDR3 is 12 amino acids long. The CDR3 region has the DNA TGTGCCAGCAGCTTGTCCTTCTACGAGCAGTACTTC. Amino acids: CASSLSFYEQYF. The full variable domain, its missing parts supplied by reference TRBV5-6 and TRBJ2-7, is DAGVTQSPTHLIKTRGQQVTLRCSPKSGHDTVSWYQQALGQGPQFIFQYYEEEERQRGNFPDRFSGHQFPNYSSELNVNALLLGDSALYLCASSLSFYEQYFGPGTRLTVT.

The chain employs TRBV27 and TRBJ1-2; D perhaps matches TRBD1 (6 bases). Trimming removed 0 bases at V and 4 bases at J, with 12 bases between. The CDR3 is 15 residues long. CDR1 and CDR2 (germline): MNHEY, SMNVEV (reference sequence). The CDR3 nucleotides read TGTGCCAGCAGTTTATCGCCAGGGGTTGTCTATGGCTACACCTTC. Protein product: CASSLSPGVVYGYTF.

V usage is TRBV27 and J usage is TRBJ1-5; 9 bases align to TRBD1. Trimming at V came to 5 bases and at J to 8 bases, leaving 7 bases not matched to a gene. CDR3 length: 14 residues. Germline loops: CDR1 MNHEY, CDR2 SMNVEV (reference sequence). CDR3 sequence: CASSQRTGVEPQHF. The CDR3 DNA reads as TGTGCCAGCAGTCAACGGACAGGGGTAGAGCCCCAGCATTTT.

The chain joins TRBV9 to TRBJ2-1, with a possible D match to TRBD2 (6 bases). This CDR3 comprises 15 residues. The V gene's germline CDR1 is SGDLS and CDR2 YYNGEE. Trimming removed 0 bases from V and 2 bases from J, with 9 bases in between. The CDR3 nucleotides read TGTGCCAGCAGCGTAGGGTCGGGGGCCTACAATGAGCAGTTCTTC. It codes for CASSVGSGAYNEQFF.

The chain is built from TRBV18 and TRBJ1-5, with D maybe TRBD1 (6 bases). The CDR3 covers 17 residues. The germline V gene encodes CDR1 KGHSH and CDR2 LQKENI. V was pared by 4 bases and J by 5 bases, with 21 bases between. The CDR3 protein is CASSLEGPGVGHQPQHF. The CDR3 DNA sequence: TGTGCCAGCTCACTTGAGGGTCCAGGGGTCGGTCATCAGCCCCAGCATTTT.

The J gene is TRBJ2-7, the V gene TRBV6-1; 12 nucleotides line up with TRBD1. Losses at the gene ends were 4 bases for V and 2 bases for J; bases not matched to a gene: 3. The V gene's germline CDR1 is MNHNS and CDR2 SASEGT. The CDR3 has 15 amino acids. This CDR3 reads CASSGGTGGTYEQYF. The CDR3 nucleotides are TGTGCCAGCAGTGGGGGGACAGGGGGCACCTACGAGCAGTACTTC.

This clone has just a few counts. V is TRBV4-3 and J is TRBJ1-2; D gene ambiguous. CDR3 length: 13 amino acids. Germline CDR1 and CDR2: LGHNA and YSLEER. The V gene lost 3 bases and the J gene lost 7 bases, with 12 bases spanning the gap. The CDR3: CASSHEGSGGYTF. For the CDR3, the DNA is TGCGCCAGCAGCCATGAGGGAAGCGGTGGCTACACCTTC.

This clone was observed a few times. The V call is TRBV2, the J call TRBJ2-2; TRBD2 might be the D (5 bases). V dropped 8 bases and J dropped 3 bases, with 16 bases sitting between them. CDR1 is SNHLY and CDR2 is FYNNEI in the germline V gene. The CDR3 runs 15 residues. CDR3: CASGIGGLYTGELFF. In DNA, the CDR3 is TGTGCCAGCGGGATCGGAGGACTTTACACCGGGGAGCTGTTTTTT.

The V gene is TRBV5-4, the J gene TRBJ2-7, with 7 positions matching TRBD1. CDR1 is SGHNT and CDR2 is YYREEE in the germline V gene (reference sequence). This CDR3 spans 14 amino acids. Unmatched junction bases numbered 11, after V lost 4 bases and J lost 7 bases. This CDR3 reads CASSHSRQGIEQYF. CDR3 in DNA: TGTGCCAGCAGCCACTCTCGACAGGGAATAGAGCAGTACTTC.

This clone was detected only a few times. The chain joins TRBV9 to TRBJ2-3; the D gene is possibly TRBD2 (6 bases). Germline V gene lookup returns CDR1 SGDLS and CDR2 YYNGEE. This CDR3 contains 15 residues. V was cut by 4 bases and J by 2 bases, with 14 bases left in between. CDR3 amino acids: CASSFGAGLTDTQYF. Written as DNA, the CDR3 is TGTGCCAGCAGCTTCGGTGCGGGGCTCACAGATACGCAGTATTTT.